This TCR beta chain stems from a study of Ad26.COV2.S vaccination and SARS-CoV-2 variants (dated by TCRdb to 2020 to 2023). As for the study more broadly: TCRbeta repertoire sequencing served as the tool for gauging how specific and how broad the SARS-CoV-2-reactive T cell receptors were following Ad26.COV2.S vaccination. The TCR-sequenced set comprised approximately 32 samples: about 19 Ad26.COV2.S vaccine recipients, 5 placebo recipients and 8 SARS-CoV-2 convalescent individuals. General conclusions and limits of the study: After vaccination, spike-specific CD8+ and CD4+ T cell responses were reported to show substantial breadth. The authors noted that total T cell responses may have been underestimated by the TCR breadth and depth analyses. Vaccine and placebo recipients had comparable non-spike TCR breadth, which fits with the vaccine containing only spike. Higher spike-specific TCR breadth was observed in Ad26.COV2.S recipients than in placebo recipients (P = 0.0014).

The V end loses 0 bases and the J end loses 2 bases, and a stretch of 11 bases separates them. CDR1 and CDR2, per the germline V gene, are MNHEY and SVGEGT. The CDR3, from cysteine to phenylalanine, totals 15 residues. Only the CDR3 part of the read is kept: 45 bases, read in frame from the first base. This specimen's time point label, interpreted: individuals recovered from natural SARS-CoV-2 infection. The immunoSEQ Assay was used to sequence TCRbeta CDR3 regions. After extraction, genomic DNA underwent amplification by bias-controlled multiplex PCR, followed by high-throughput sequencing. Regarding the original processing steps: To quantify the absolute abundance of each unique TCRbeta CDR3 region, sequences were collapsed and filtered. Usable DNA was measured by amplifying reference genes present in all nucleated cells, and TCRbeta template counts were normalized to that usable DNA to estimate T cell fraction. Repertoire TCRs were annotated as SARS-CoV-2-specific by exact matching of V gene, CDR3 amino acid sequence and J gene to a known reactive TCR set. MIRA supplied the reference SARS-CoV-2 TCR set, which was filtered for enrichment in COVID-19-positive ImmuneCODE repertoires so that public or cross-reactive TCRs were removed. Drawing on the MIRA antigens, annotated TCRs were analysed further at the level of specific ORF or position within ORF. Breadth was defined as annotated unique rearrangements over total unique productive rearrangements; depth was the summed frequency of those rearrangements. Two-sided Wilcoxon rank-sum tests were applied when comparing TCR breadth between groups. TCRdb stores this immuneACCESS table with in-frame sequences only. Part of the clones is absent; in the studies checked, under half of the shortfall reflects unresolved V genes, and no reason is known for the rest. Clone size and the V and J calls come from that table; the DNA yielded D and trimming. Recorded for this sample are fewer than 150,000 clones; approximately 90% of them occurred a single time. Around 5% of the sample rests with the top ten.

For this clone: The clone's antigen remains unknown. Qualities for individual bases were not recorded, and no much larger clone is one base off.

The chain is encoded by TRBV6-2 or TRBV6-3 joined to TRBJ2-7; the D gene cannot be named for sure. Sequencing used peripheral blood, obtained after recovery from COVID-19. The clonotype was recovered from a human donor who had recovered from COVID-19. The sequenced DNA is TGTGCCAGCAGTTACTCCTCCGGCAGCACCTACGAGCAGTACTTC. It translates to CASSYSSGSTYEQYF.